The 6 T cell receptor beta chains below all came from one sample that was sequenced in a study of human versus mouse CDR3 diversity and MHC coevolution. Clones were sequenced by immunoSEQ multiplex PCR, and TCRdb holds only the in-frame ones, with some missing. This sample has fewer than 80,000 clones, with less than 95% found just once. Source material: naive CD4+ T cells from blood. This sample's subset: CD45RO-negative CD62L-positive naive CD4 T cells. These receptors were obtained from a person between 30 and 69 years old in good health.

This clone showed up just once. This chain links TRBV5-1 with TRBJ1-2, with D possibly TRBD1 on 6 matching bases. Germline CDR1 is SGHRS and CDR2 is YFSETQ. Trimming stripped 3 bases from V and 4 bases from J, with 10 bases between. The CDR3 length is 13 residues. The CDR3 sequence: CASSSRDIYGYTF. In nucleotides, the CDR3 is TGCGCCAGCAGCTCCCGGGACATCTATGGCTACACCTTC.

The rearrangement links TRBV30 to TRBJ1-1; 8 bases are shared with TRBD1. V dropped 0 bases and J dropped 3; count of bases not matched to a gene: 0. Germline V gene lookup returns CDR1 GTSNPN and CDR2 SVGIG (reference sequence). The CDR3 has 13 amino acids. The CDR3 loop reads CAWSVQGDTEAFF. CDR3 DNA: TGTGCCTGGAGTGTACAGGGGGACACTGAAGCTTTCTTT.

The chain combines TRBV30 with TRBJ1-1; TRBD1 matches at 7 bases. CDR1 GTSNPN and CDR2 SVGIG come from the germline V gene (reference sequence). The CDR3 consists of 13 residues. Losses at the gene ends were 0 bases for V and 6 bases for J; bases not matched to a gene: 4. CDR3 DNA: TGTGCCTGGAGTGTACAGGGGTTGGCTGAAGCTTTCTTT. Translated, it gives CAWSVQGLAEAFF. Using reference TRBV30 and TRBJ1-1 for the parts outside the CDR3, the full variable domain is SQTIHQWPATLVQPVGSPLSLECTVEGTSNPNLYWYRQAAGRGLQLLFYSVGIGQISSEVPQNLSASRPQDRQFILSSKKLLLSDSGFYLCAWSVQGLAEAFFGQGTRLTVV.

The J gene is TRBJ2-1, the V gene TRBV9, with 9 bases aligning to TRBD2. The germline gives CDR1 SGDLS, CDR2 YYNGEE. The CDR3 has 17 residues. The trim removed 0 bases at V and 4 bases at J, leaving 8 bases unmatched. CDR3: CASSVEVLAGGYNEQFF. The DNA for the CDR3 is TGTGCCAGCAGCGTAGAGGTACTAGCGGGTGGTTACAATGAGCAGTTCTTC. The complete variable domain, with remaining parts taken from reference TRBV9 and TRBJ2-1, reads DSGVTQTPKHLITATGQRVTLRCSPRSGDLSVYWYQQSLDQGLQFLIQYYNGEERAKGNILERFSAQQFPDLHSELNLSSLELGDSALYFCASSVEVLAGGYNEQFFGPGTRLTVL.

V and J are TRBV7-2 and TRBJ2-1, with 14 bases that match TRBD2. CDR3 size: 17 residues. The V gene end was trimmed by 5 bases and the J gene end by 3 bases; junction bases not matched to a gene: 6. CDR1 is SGHTA and CDR2 is FQGNSA in the germline V gene. This CDR3 reads CASSPTSGRGGYNEQFF. CDR3 coding DNA: TGTGCCAGCAGCCCGACTAGCGGGAGGGGAGGCTACAATGAGCAGTTCTTC.

This clone was observed a single time. J is TRBJ2-1 and V is TRBV6-4; 11 bases align to TRBD2. In germline, CDR1 is MRHNA, CDR2 SNTAGT. This CDR3 spans 15 amino acids. V lost 3 bases and J lost 7; bases outside the gene matches: 5. CDR3 region: CASSESLAGVNEQFF. DNA for the CDR3: TGTGCCAGCAGTGAATCACTAGCGGGAGTAAATGAGCAGTTCTTC.